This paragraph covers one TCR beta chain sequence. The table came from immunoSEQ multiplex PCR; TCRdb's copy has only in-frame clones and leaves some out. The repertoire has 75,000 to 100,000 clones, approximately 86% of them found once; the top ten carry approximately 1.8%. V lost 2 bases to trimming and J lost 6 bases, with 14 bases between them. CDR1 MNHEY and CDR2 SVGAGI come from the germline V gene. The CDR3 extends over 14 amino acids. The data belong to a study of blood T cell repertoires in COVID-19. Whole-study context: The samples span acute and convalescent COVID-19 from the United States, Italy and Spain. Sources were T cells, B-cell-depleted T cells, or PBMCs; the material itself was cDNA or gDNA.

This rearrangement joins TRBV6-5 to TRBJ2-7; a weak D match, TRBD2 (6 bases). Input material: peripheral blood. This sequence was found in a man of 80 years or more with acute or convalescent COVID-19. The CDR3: CASSYRDSVGEQYF. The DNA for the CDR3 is TGTGCCAGCAGTTACCGGGACTCTGTCGGCGAGCAGTACTTC.